One sample yielded the 10 T cell receptor beta chains listed below, sequenced in a study of blood T cells in healthy people across ages. It was with a sample-barcoded 5' primer and a J-beta primer mix that a second PCR of about 7 to 12 cycles was run. MiXCR, applied by TCRdb to the 5' RACE reads, yields one record per CDR3 protein. The table shows about 1.6 million distinct CDR3 sequences, with roughly 30% occurring only once. The sequenced material came from blood. Receptors were obtained from a woman aged 25 to 45 in good health.

This clonotype was detected ten times or more. The chain links TRBV29-1 to TRBJ2-3, with D possibly being TRBD2 (6 bases). The CDR3 length is 13 residues. Looked up from germline, CDR1 is SQVTM and CDR2 is ANQGSEA. V gave up 7 bases and J gave up 4 bases, with 15 bases separating them. The CDR3 reads CSAQSGVPDTQYF. In nucleotides, the CDR3 is TGCAGCGCCCAGTCGGGGGTCCCAGATACGCAGTATTTT.

V usage is TRBV19 and J usage is TRBJ2-7, with TRBD2 as a possible D gene (5 bases). The germline V gene has CDR1 LNHDA and CDR2 SQIVND (reference sequence). The CDR3 loop spans 13 amino acids. V was shortened by 5 bases and J by 5 bases, with 13 bases between the two germline ends. CDR3 sequence reads: CASSPSRTDEQYF. CDR3 bases: TGTGCCAGTAGTCCGTCCCGGACTGACGAGCAGTACTTC.

This clonotype was picked up many times. J is TRBJ1-2 and V is TRBV29-1; D is ambiguous. The V and J ends lost 4 bases and 7 bases respectively, with 10 bases between them. The V gene's germline CDR1 is SQVTM and CDR2 ANQGSEA. The CDR3 runs to 11 residues. The CDR3 protein is CSVAGLSGYTF. In nucleotides, the CDR3 is TGCAGCGTTGCTGGACTGTCTGGCTACACCTTC.

This clonotype was seen a few times. The rearrangement links TRBV20-1 to TRBJ2-1; 9 bases fit TRBD2. Losses at the gene ends were 6 bases for V and 10 bases for J; bases not matched to a gene: 16. The CDR3 is 15 residues long. Germline CDR1 reads DFQATT; CDR2 reads SNEGSKA (reference sequence). As DNA, the CDR3 is TGCAGTGCCCATGGACCGGGACTAGCCAACAGGGAGCAGTTCTTC. Its translation is CSAHGPGLANREQFF.

This clonotype has only a few counts. The chain employs TRBV28 and TRBJ1-2, with 7 bases lining up with TRBD1. Germline V gene sequence: CDR1 MDHEN, CDR2 SYDVKM. V dropped 7 bases and J dropped 3; count of bases not matched to a gene: 11. The CDR3 extends over 15 amino acids. Here the CDR3 reads CASNPPDREHYGYTF. In DNA, the CDR3 is TGTGCCAGCAATCCCCCCGACAGGGAACACTATGGCTACACCTTC.

Many counts were recorded for this clonotype. V and J are TRBV20-1 and TRBJ2-5; no reliable D call. V lost 6 bases and J 4 bases, leaving 9 bases between the germline ends. This CDR3 spans 11 amino acids. In germline, CDR1 is DFQATT, CDR2 SNEGSKA (reference sequence). This chain's CDR3 is CSATGRETQYF. CDR3 sequence (DNA): TGCAGTGCGACGGGTCGAGAGACCCAGTACTTC.

The V and J genes are TRBV12-3 or TRBV12-4 and TRBJ1-5; a possible D gene is TRBD1 (5 bases). V dropped 3 bases and J dropped 6 bases, with 9 bases sitting between them. This CDR3 has 13 amino acids. CDR3 sequence (DNA): TGTGCCAGCAGTTTTGGCAGGGCTCAGCCCCAGCATTTT. Its translation is CASSFGRAQPQHF.

The gene calls are TRBV4-1 and TRBJ1-4; D gene ambiguous. Germline CDR1 is MGHRA and CDR2 is YSYEKL. The CDR3 has 16 amino acids. The V and J ends lost 4 bases and 0 bases respectively, with 12 bases between them. The chain's CDR3 is CASSPGPFATNEKLFF. CDR3 in DNA: TGCGCCAGCAGCCCCGGGCCGTTCGCAACTAATGAAAAACTGTTTTTT.

Note on this clonotype: The junction departs from germline at one end; a sequencing error may be responsible. The CDR3 region has the DNA TGTGCCAGCAGTTCCTCCCGGACAGGTGGAAATGAAAAACCGTTTTTT. Encoded protein: CASSSSRTGGNEKPFF. The chain employs TRBV27 and TRBJ1-4; TRBD1 matches at 7 bases. The CDR3 runs 16 residues. Germline V CDR1 and CDR2: MNHEY, SMNVEV (reference sequence).

In this sample, this clonotype turned up a few times. The V call is TRBV5-4, the J call TRBJ2-5; 7 positions agree with TRBD1. The CDR3 runs 14 residues. Germline trimming cut 6 bases from V and 3 bases from J; bases unmatched to any gene: 8. CDR1 is SGHNT, CDR2 YYREEE, per germline (reference sequence). CDR3 residues: CASTLSGTEETQYF. The CDR3, as DNA: TGTGCCAGCACCCTGTCGGGGACAGAAGAGACCCAGTACTTC.